The 24 T cell receptor beta chains presented below share a single source sample, sequenced in a study of blood T cell repertoires in COVID-19. The protocol was immunoSEQ multiplex PCR, while the TCRdb copy is restricted to in-frame clones and leaves out a portion. The table has some 250,000 clones, 86% seen once. The sample taken for sequencing was peripheral blood. The receptors originated from a man at least 80 years old with acute or convalescent COVID-19.

The chain recombines TRBV28 with TRBJ2-2, with TRBD2 identical over 12 bases. The CDR3 extends over 16 amino acids. Per the germline V gene, CDR1 is MDHEN and CDR2 is SYDVKM. V lost 6 bases to trimming and J lost 6 bases; unmatched junction nucleotides: 8. In DNA, the CDR3 is TGTGCCAGCAGCTCCCCCCGACTAGCGGGAGCCGGGGAGCTGTTTTTT. This gives the protein CASSSPRLAGAGELFF.

The gene calls are TRBV12-3 or TRBV12-4 and TRBJ1-4; maybe TRBD1 (6 bases). The CDR3 is 13 residues long. V gave up 6 bases and J gave up 8 bases, with 13 bases separating them. CDR3 residues: CASSRLTGEKLFF. The DNA for the CDR3 is TGTGCCAGCAGCCGTCTTACAGGGGAAAAACTGTTTTTT.

The rearrangement links TRBV7-2 to TRBJ1-2; D ambiguous. The germline CDR1 and CDR2 sequences are SGHTA and FQGNSA. This CDR3 has 16 amino acids. Trimming shortened V by 2 bases and J by 4 bases, and 17 bases separated the two germline ends. For the CDR3, the DNA is TGTGCCAGCAGCTTAATAGAGGGAGTGATTCTCTATGGCTACACCTTC. It codes for CASSLIEGVILYGYTF.

The CDR3 DNA reads as TGTGCCAGCAGCCCCGGGACAGGGGGCCGATACGAGCAGTACTTC. Translation gives CASSPGTGGRYEQYF. This chain joins TRBV7-9 and TRBJ2-7; 12 bases fit TRBD1. The CDR3 extends over 15 amino acids. CDR1 is SEHNR and CDR2 is FQNEAQ in the germline V gene (reference sequence). The trim removed 5 bases at V and 4 bases at J, leaving 6 bases unmatched.

The CDR3: CSVSGGAGGMNTEAFF. The CDR3, as DNA: TGCAGCGTTAGCGGGGGGGCAGGCGGCATGAACACTGAAGCTTTCTTT. This chain uses TRBV29-1 with TRBJ1-1; D is perhaps TRBD1 (6 bases). The CDR3 length is 16 residues. The germline V gene encodes CDR1 SQVTM and CDR2 ANQGSEA. V was shortened by 5 bases and J by 0 bases, with 19 bases between the two germline ends.

The J gene is TRBJ1-3, the V gene TRBV11-2, with D uncertain. The germline V and J ends were trimmed by 5 bases and 0 bases, with 14 bases remaining between them. CDR1 and CDR2 (germline): SGHAT, FQNNGV. The CDR3 spans 16 residues. The CDR3 nucleotides are TGTGCCAGCAGCCTAGGGAGAGGCGGCTCTGGAAACACCATATATTTT. Translated: CASSLGRGGSGNTIYF.

The CDR3 region is CASSQDATGFNYGYTF. CDR3 bases: TGTGCCAGCAGCCAGGATGCGACAGGGTTCAACTATGGCTACACCTTC. This chain connects TRBV4-2 to TRBJ1-2; 7 bases align to TRBD1. Germline V lookup: CDR1 LGHNA, CDR2 YNFKEQ. CDR3 length: 16 residues. V lost 3 bases and J lost 2; bases outside the gene matches: 9.

The chain links TRBV7-9 to TRBJ2-5; D is ambiguous. There are 15 residues in the CDR3. Germline V CDR1 and CDR2: SEHNR, FQNEAQ (reference sequence). The ends were cut back, 4 bases at V and 0 bases at J, with 12 bases in the middle. The CDR3 DNA follows: TGTGCCAGCAGCTCCGGTTCCGTCCACCAAGAGACCCAGTACTTC. Translation gives CASSSGSVHQETQYF.

The V and J genes are TRBV7-2 and TRBJ1-2; D not certain. Germline loops: CDR1 SGHTA, CDR2 FQGNSA. There are 12 residues in the CDR3. V lost 5 bases to trimming and J lost 5 bases, with 9 bases between them. The CDR3 loop is CASSPSQYGYTF. CDR3 sequence (DNA): TGTGCCAGCAGCCCCAGTCAGTATGGCTACACCTTC.

V is TRBV19 and J is TRBJ1-4; 7 nucleotides match TRBD1. Per the germline V gene, CDR1 is LNHDA and CDR2 is SQIVND (reference sequence). The CDR3 runs 14 residues. Trimming cost V 7 bases and J 6 bases; bases outside gene matches: 8. CDR3 DNA sequence: TGTGCCAGTACCAACCGGGACAGTTATGAAAAACTGTTTTTT. Protein sequence: CASTNRDSYEKLFF. The complete variable domain, with remaining parts taken from reference TRBV19 and TRBJ1-4, reads DGGITQSPKYLFRKEGQNVTLSCEQNLNHDAMYWYRQDPGQGLRLIYYSQIVNDFQKGDIAEGYSVSREKKESFPLTVTSAQKNPTAFYLCASTNRDSYEKLFFGSGTQLSVL.

The chain has TRBV5-5 and TRBJ1-1; D perhaps matches TRBD1 (5 bases). Germline CDR1 is SGHKS and CDR2 is YYEKEE (reference sequence). The CDR3 is 16 residues long. The germline V and J ends were trimmed by 2 bases and 1 base, with 15 bases remaining between them. The CDR3 here is CASSFRGRGGNTEAFF. The CDR3 bases are TGTGCCAGCAGCTTTCGGGGAAGGGGAGGGAACACTGAAGCTTTCTTT.

Here the CDR3 DNA reads TGTGCCAGCAGAGCAAGGCCGGGACAGGGGATCGTAGCCTATGGCTACACCTTC. Amino acids: CASRARPGQGIVAYGYTF. This chain links TRBV13 with TRBJ1-2; 10 nucleotides match TRBD1. The length of the CDR3 is 18 residues. J gave up 4 bases and V 6 bases, and 17 bases lay outside the gene matches. Per the germline V gene, CDR1 is PRHDT and CDR2 is FYEKMQ (reference sequence).

A few counts support this clone. The J gene is TRBJ1-1, the V gene TRBV7-8; D possibly corresponds to TRBD1 (6 bases). The CDR3 extends over 13 amino acids. V dropped 7 bases and J dropped 5 bases, with 14 bases sitting between them. Germline loops: CDR1 SGHVS, CDR2 FQNEAQ. The CDR3: CASNTGLGTEAFF. CDR3 nucleotide sequence: TGTGCCAGCAACACAGGGTTGGGGACTGAAGCTTTCTTT.

The rearrangement uses TRBV2 and TRBJ2-2; D unclear. Germline values: CDR1 SNHLY, CDR2 FYNNEI. This CDR3 region has 13 residues. V was clipped by 5 bases and J by 6 bases, with 10 bases between them. The CDR3 is CASSLKPAGELFF. DNA of the CDR3: TGTGCCAGCAGTCTTAAGCCCGCCGGGGAGCTGTTTTTT.

Only one count was recorded for this clone. The rearrangement links TRBV9 to TRBJ2-1; 9 bases align to TRBD2. Germline V CDR1 and CDR2: SGDLS, YYNGEE. Trimming removed 0 bases from V and 5 bases from J; junction bases left unmatched: 12. The CDR3 totals 18 residues. The CDR3 spells CASSVEPRGGRVNNEQFF. CDR3 in DNA: TGTGCCAGCAGCGTAGAACCCCGAGGCGGGAGGGTAAACAATGAGCAGTTCTTC.

V usage is TRBV9 and J usage is TRBJ2-5, with D possibly TRBD1 on 7 matching bases. V was pared by 4 bases and J by 1 base, with 23 bases between. The CDR3 runs to 18 residues. Per germline, CDR1 SGDLS and CDR2 YYNGEE. The chain's CDR3 is CASSPSPVQGGLQETQYF. CDR3 nucleotides: TGTGCCAGCAGCCCATCCCCCGTCCAGGGGGGCCTCCAAGAGACCCAGTACTTC. Complete variable domain (other parts from reference TRBV9 and TRBJ2-5): DSGVTQTPKHLITATGQRVTLRCSPRSGDLSVYWYQQSLDQGLQFLIQYYNGEERAKGNILERFSAQQFPDLHSELNLSSLELGDSALYFCASSPSPVQGGLQETQYFGPGTRLLVL.

The genes are TRBV11-3 and TRBJ2-1, with D tentatively TRBD2 (5 bases). Germline CDR1 and CDR2: SGHNT and YENEEA. This CDR3 region has 16 residues. Trimming stripped 0 bases from V and 9 bases from J, with 18 bases between. The DNA of the CDR3 is TGTGCCAGCAGCTTAGATCACGGACTGAGTGGCCCTGAGCAGTTCTTC. It encodes CASSLDHGLSGPEQFF.

The genes are TRBV7-9 and TRBJ1-1, with D maybe TRBD1 (5 bases). The germline V gene encodes CDR1 SEHNR and CDR2 FQNEAQ (reference sequence). Trimming took 3 bases from V and 4 from J, leaving 9 bases between them. This CDR3 is 13 amino acids long. As DNA, the CDR3 is TGTGCCAGCAGCTTTGGACAATCCACTGAAGCTTTCTTT. Translating it yields CASSFGQSTEAFF.

The V and J genes are TRBV9 and TRBJ1-2; D perhaps matches TRBD1 (5 bases). Trimming stripped 4 bases from V and 5 bases from J, with 18 bases between. There are 15 residues in the CDR3. Germline assignment: CDR1 SGDLS and CDR2 YYNGEE. The CDR3 bases are TGTGCCAGCAGCCTCACGGGGGGAACCGGTTATGGCTACACCTTC. The encoded protein is CASSLTGGTGYGYTF.

DNA for the CDR3: TGTGCCAGCAGCGCGAGCTCGGGACAGGGGAGAGAGACCCAGTACTTC. This sequence encodes CASSASSGQGRETQYF. This sequence joins TRBV9 and TRBJ2-5; 10 bases are shared with TRBD1. CDR1 and CDR2 from the germline V gene are SGDLS and YYNGEE. The CDR3 extends over 16 amino acids. Trimming removed 3 bases from V and 4 bases from J; junction bases left unmatched: 9.

The V gene is TRBV29-1, the J gene TRBJ1-5; the D is unclear. V shed 5 bases and J shed 0 bases, with 8 bases lying between them. Germline V gene lookup returns CDR1 SQVTM and CDR2 ANQGSEA. The CDR3 covers 13 residues. CDR3 bases: TGCAGCGTTTCCGAGAATAGCAATCAGCCCCAGCATTTT. As protein: CSVSENSNQPQHF.

The CDR3 sequence: CASIVPGTGGSGYTF. Written as DNA, the CDR3 is TGTGCCAGCATTGTACCCGGGACAGGGGGAAGCGGCTACACCTTC. The chain recombines TRBV28 with TRBJ1-2, with 11 bases that match TRBD1. The CDR3 is 15 amino acids. CDR1 and CDR2 from the germline V gene are MDHEN and SYDVKM. V trimming: 7 bases; J trimming: 8 bases; junction bases outside the gene matches: 12.

V is TRBV13 and J is TRBJ1-2; TRBD1 agrees at 9 bases. Germline trimming cut 1 base from V and 5 bases from J; bases unmatched to any gene: 5. Germline assignment: CDR1 PRHDT and CDR2 FYEKMQ (reference sequence). There are 15 residues in the CDR3. The CDR3 nucleotides read TGTGCCAGCAGCTTAGTACCGACAGGGGGATATGGCTACACCTTC. Its translation: CASSLVPTGGYGYTF.

The V and J genes are TRBV5-1 and TRBJ1-2; TRBD1 matches 11 bases. Losses at the gene ends were 6 bases for V and 7 bases for J; bases not matched to a gene: 11. The CDR3 runs 15 residues. CDR1 and CDR2 (germline): SGHRS, YFSETQ. The CDR3 protein is CASTPTPGTGGGYTF. DNA for the CDR3: TGCGCCAGCACCCCAACCCCCGGGACAGGGGGTGGCTACACCTTC.